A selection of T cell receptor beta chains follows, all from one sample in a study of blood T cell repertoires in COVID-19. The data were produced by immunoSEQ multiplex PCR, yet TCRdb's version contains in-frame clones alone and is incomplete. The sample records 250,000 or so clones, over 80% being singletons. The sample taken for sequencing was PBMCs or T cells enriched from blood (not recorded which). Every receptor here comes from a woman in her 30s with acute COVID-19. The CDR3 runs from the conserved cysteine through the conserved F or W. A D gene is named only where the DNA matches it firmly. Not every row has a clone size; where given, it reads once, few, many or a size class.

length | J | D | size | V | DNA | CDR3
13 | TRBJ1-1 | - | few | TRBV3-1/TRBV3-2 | TGTGCCAGCAGCCACCTCGAGACAAGTACAGCTTTCTTT | CASSHLETSTAFF
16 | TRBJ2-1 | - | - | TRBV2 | TGTGCCAGCAGTGGGCGGAGGGCTCCTAGCGACAATGAGCAGTTCTTC | CASSGRRAPSDNEQFF
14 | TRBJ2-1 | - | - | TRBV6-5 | TGTGCCAGCACGACAGCAAGCTCCTACAATGAGCAGTTCTTC | CASTTASSYNEQFF
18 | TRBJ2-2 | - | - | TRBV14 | TGTGCCAGCAGCCAAGAGGCCCCAGGGAATGCGAACACCGGGGAGCTGTTTTTT | CASSQEAPGNANTGELFF
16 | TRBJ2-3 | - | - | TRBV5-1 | TGCGCCAGCAGTTCCGACGAACAGGGTTGGACAGATACGCAGTATTTT | CASSSDEQGWTDTQYF
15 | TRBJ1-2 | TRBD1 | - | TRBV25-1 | TGTGCCAGCAGTGATTCCGTGGGACAGGGTGATGGCTACACCTTC | CASSDSVGQGDGYTF
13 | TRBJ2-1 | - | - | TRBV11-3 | TGTGCCAGCAGCTTAGTAGGGGCAAATGAGCAGTTCTTC | CASSLVGANEQFF
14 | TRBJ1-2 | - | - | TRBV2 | TGTGCCAGCACTAAAGACAGGTGGGGATTTGGCTACACCTTC | CASTKDRWGFGYTF
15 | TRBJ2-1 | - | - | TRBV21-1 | TGTGCCAGCAGCACAGGGGGGATCTCCTACAATGAGCAGTTCTTC | CASSTGGISYNEQFF
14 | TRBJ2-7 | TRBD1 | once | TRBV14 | TGTGCCAGCAGCGACGGGACAGCCTCCTACGAGCAGTACTTC | CASSDGTASYEQYF
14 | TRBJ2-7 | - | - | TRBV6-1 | TGTGCCAGCAGCCGCGGACAGTCTTCCTACGAGCAGTACTTC | CASSRGQSSYEQYF
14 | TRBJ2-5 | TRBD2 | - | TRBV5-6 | TGTGCCAGCAGCCCGGGACTAGCGGGAGAGACCCAGTACTTC | CASSPGLAGETQYF
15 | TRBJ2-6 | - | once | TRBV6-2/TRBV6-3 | TGTGCCAGCAGGCCTACAGCCTCTGGGGCCAACGTCCTGACTTTC | CASRPTASGANVLTF
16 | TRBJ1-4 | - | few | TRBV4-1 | TGCGCCAGCAGCCAAGATCCCGACATGCAGAATGAAAAACTGTTTTTT | CASSQDPDMQNEKLFF
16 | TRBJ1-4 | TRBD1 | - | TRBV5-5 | TGTGCCAGCAGCTATCCCCAACGGACAGGGGCTGAAAAACTGTTTTTT | CASSYPQRTGAEKLFF
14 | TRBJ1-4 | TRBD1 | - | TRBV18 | TGTGCCAGCTCACCACGGACAGGATGGGAAAAACTGTTTTTT | CASSPRTGWEKLFF
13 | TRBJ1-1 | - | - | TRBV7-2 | TGTGCCAGCAGTAGAGCCATGAACACTGAAGCTTTCTTT | CASSRAMNTEAFF
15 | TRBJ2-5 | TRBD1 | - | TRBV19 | TGTGCCAGTAGCCCCTCCGACAGGGGTGGAGAGACCCAGTACTTC | CASSPSDRGGETQYF
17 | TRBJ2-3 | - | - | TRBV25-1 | TGTGCCAGCAGTGAACTAGGTAATGGTGTTCGGCCAGATACGCAGTATTTT | CASSELGNGVRPDTQYF
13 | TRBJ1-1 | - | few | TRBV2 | TGTGCCAGCAGTGAGGGGGCGCGGACTGAAGCTTTCTTT | CASSEGARTEAFF
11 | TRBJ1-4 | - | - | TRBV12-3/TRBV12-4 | TGTGCCAGCAGTTTTGGAGGGGAACTGTTTTTT | CASSFGGELFF
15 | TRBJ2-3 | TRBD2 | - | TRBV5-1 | TGCGCCAGCAGCTTGGTAGCAGCGGGGGATAATACGCAGTATTTT | CASSLVAAGDNTQYF
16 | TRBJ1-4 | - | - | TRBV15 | TGTGCCACCAGCAGAGGGTCAGACAGTATCAATGAAAAACTGTTTTTT | CATSRGSDSINEKLFF
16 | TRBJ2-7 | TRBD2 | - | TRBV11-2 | TGTGCCAGCAGCCCCGGGACTAGCGGGGCCCTCTACGAGCAGTACTTC | CASSPGTSGALYEQYF
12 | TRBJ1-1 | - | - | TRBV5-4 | TGTGCCAGCAGCTCCGGACAGCGAGAAGCTTTCTTT | CASSSGQREAFF
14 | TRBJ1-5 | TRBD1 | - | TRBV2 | TGTGCCAGCAGACCCGGGACAGCAAATCAGCCCCAGCATTTT | CASRPGTANQPQHF
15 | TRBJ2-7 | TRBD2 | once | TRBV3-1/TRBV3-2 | TGTGCCAGCAGCCTCATACTAGCGGGGGAGAACGAGCAGTACTTC | CASSLILAGENEQYF
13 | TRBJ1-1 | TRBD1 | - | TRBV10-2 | TGCGCCAGCACCAGGACAGGGGGCACTGAAGCTTTCTTT | CASTRTGGTEAFF
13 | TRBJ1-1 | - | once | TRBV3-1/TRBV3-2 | TGTGCCAGCAGCCAAGCCACAGACACTGAAGCTTTCTTT | CASSQATDTEAFF
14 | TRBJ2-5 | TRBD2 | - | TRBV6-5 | TGTGCCAGCAGTCGGGGGGACTCGAGAGAGACCCAGTACTTC | CASSRGDSRETQYF
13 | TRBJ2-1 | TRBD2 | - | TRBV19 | TGTGCCAGCGGGGGGGCCGTTTACAATGAGCAGTTCTTC | CASGGAVYNEQFF
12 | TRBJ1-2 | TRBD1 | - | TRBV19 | TGTGCCAGTAGTAAGACAGGGGGTGGCTACACCTTC | CASSKTGGGYTF
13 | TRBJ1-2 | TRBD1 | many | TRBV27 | TGTGCCAGCAGTCTCGGGACAGGGAATGGCTACACCTTC | CASSLGTGNGYTF
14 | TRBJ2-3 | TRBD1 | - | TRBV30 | TGTGCCTGGACCGGGACAGGGGGCTCAGATACGCAGTATTTT | CAWTGTGGSDTQYF
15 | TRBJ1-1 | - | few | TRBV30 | TGTGCCTGGAGTGTACGAGGGGGGGTCAACACTGAAGCTTTCTTT | CAWSVRGGVNTEAFF
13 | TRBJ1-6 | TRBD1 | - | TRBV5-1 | TGCGCCAGCTCCGACAGGGCCAATTCACCCCTCCACTTT | CASSDRANSPLHF
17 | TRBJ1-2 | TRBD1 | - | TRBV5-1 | TGCGCCAGCAGCTTGGGGGCCGACCGGGACAGGGATCGAGGCTACACCTTC | CASSLGADRDRDRGYTF
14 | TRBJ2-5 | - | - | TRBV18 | TGTGCCAGCTCACCACCGAACTCTGGAGAGACCCAGTACTTC | CASSPPNSGETQYF
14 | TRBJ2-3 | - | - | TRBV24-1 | TGTGCCACCAGTGCACCCCAGGACACAGATACGCAGTATTTT | CATSAPQDTDTQYF
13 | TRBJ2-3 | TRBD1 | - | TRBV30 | TGTGCCTGCGGACAGGGGGGAACAGATACGCAGTATTTT | CACGQGGTDTQYF
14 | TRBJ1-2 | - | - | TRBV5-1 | TGCGCCAGCAGCTCGTATTGGAGGAACCCGGGCTACACCTTC | CASSSYWRNPGYTF
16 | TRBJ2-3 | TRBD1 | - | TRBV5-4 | TGTGCCAGCAGCTTTCCACAGGGGGCTCGATTGGATACGCAGTATTTT | CASSFPQGARLDTQYF
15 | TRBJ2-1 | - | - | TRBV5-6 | TGTGCCAGCAGCCGGTACTCGAGCTCCTACAATGAGCAGTTCTTC | CASSRYSSSYNEQFF
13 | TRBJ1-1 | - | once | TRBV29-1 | TGCAGCGTTGAAGGGCACCTGAACACTGAAGCTTTCTTT | CSVEGHLNTEAFF
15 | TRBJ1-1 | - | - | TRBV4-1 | TGCGCCAGCAGCCAAGGAAGGACTCTGAACACTGAAGCTTTCTTT | CASSQGRTLNTEAFF
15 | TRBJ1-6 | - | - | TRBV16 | TGTGCCAGCAGCCAATTCGGCTCAGTAGCCTCACCCCTCCACTTT | CASSQFGSVASPLHF
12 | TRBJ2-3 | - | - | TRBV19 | TGTGCCAGTAGCGCAGGGCGGAATACGCAGTATTTT | CASSAGRNTQYF
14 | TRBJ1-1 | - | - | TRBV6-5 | TGTGCCAGCAGTCTACAAGGGGAATACACTGAAGCTTTCTTT | CASSLQGEYTEAFF
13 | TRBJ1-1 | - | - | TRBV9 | TGTGCCAGCACCAGGGGACCAAACACTGAAGCTTTCTTT | CASTRGPNTEAFF
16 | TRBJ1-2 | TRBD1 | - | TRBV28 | TGTGCCAGCAGTACCCCGGGACAGGGGGGCCTCTATGGCTACACCTTC | CASSTPGQGGLYGYTF
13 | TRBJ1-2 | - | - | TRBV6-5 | TGTGCCAGCAGTTACCCAGACTCTACTGGCTACACCTTC | CASSYPDSTGYTF
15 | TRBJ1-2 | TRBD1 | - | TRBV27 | TGTGCCAGCAGTCTACAGGGGGCCTCCAACTATGGCTACACCTTC | CASSLQGASNYGYTF
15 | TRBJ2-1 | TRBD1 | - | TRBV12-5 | TGTGCTAGTGGTTTAGGACAGGGGGGATACAATGAGCAGTTCTTC | CASGLGQGGYNEQFF
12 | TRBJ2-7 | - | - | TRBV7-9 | TGTGCCAGCAGCTTTGAGGAGGCCGAGCAGTACTTC | CASSFEEAEQYF
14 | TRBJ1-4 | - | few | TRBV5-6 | TGTGCCAGCAGCCCTGGGGCCATAAATGAAAAACTGTTTTTT | CASSPGAINEKLFF
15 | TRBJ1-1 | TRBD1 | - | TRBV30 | TGTGCCTTCGGAACAGGGGCCCTGGGGAACACTGAAGCTTTCTTT | CAFGTGALGNTEAFF
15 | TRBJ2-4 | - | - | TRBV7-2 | TGTGCCAGCAGCTTGGGGGGGCTTGCCAAAAACATTCAGTACTTC | CASSLGGLAKNIQYF